This T cell receptor (beta chain) emerged from a study of blood T cell repertoires in COVID-19. In the study overall: The origin of the acute and convalescent COVID-19 samples was the United States, Italy and Spain. T cells, B-cell-depleted T cells, or PBMCs provided the cDNA or gDNA that served as material.

Produced via immunoSEQ multiplex PCR; TCRdb's table is partial and in-frame only. The table lists over 80,000 clones, about nine tenths of them singletons, with under 9.5% in the top ten. V was clipped by 5 bases and J by 15 bases; unmatched bases: 10. The V gene's germline CDR1 is MDHEN and CDR2 SYDVKM. The CDR3 loop spans 13 amino acids. This TCR was recovered from a man aged 45-60 years with acute or convalescent COVID-19. This chain joins TRBV28 and TRBJ2-1, with 10 nucleotides matching TRBD2. Material: peripheral blood. DNA for the CDR3: TGTGCCAGCAGTCCACCTAGCGGGGGCCGAGGGTTCTTC. Residues: CASSPPSGGRGFF.